The 32 T cell receptor beta chains given below trace back to one sample, sequenced in a study of beta chain features in type 1 diabetes. The whole isolated RNA underwent reverse transcription, so sequencing captured expressed TCRB transcripts. This table comes from immunoSEQ multiplex PCR, and its TCRdb copy is limited to in-frame clones, with some not included. The sample includes approximately 250,000 clones, 13% to 15% of them seen just once. The sequencing sample was made of naive CD4+ T cells from blood. The origin of the receptors is a woman in her 40s in good health.

This clone was seen a few times. The chain is built from TRBV4-1 and TRBJ2-1, with a possible D match to TRBD1 (6 bases). Germline CDR1 reads MGHRA; CDR2 reads YSYEKL. Trimming left V 6 bases short and J 1 base short, with 16 bases between. This CDR3 has 16 amino acids. CDR3 sequence (DNA): TGCGCCAGCAGGAAGGAAGGGGGACCGTCCTACAATGAGCAGTTCTTC. It codes for CASRKEGGPSYNEQFF.

The chain employs TRBV19 and TRBJ2-7; D uncertain. Trimming pared 3 bases from V and 3 bases from J, leaving 9 bases between. The CDR3 runs to 13 residues. Germline CDR1 reads LNHDA; CDR2 reads SQIVND (reference sequence). The CDR3 here is CASSMAGFYEQYF. CDR3 DNA sequence: TGTGCCAGTAGTATGGCAGGTTTCTACGAGCAGTACTTC.

This clone occurred a few times. Different DNA sequences within this sample yield the same CDR3. The V and J genes are TRBV5-1 and TRBJ1-1, with 7 bases fitting TRBD1. Trimming removed 2 bases from V and 5 bases from J; junction bases left unmatched: 3. The germline V gene encodes CDR1 SGHRS and CDR2 YFSETQ. The CDR3 covers 13 residues. The CDR3 bases are TGCGCCAGCAGCTTTACAGGGGATACTGAAGCTTTCTTT. As protein: CASSFTGDTEAFF.

Only a few counts were recorded for this clone. This sequence joins TRBV6-6 and TRBJ2-6; D gene uncertain. Germline-derived CDR1 and CDR2 are MNHNY and SVGAGI (reference sequence). The CDR3 runs 14 residues. The V end lost 4 bases, the J end lost 0 bases, and 4 bases lay between the germline ends. This chain's CDR3 is CASSSISGANVLTF. CDR3 DNA: TGTGCCAGCAGTTCAATCTCTGGGGCCAACGTCCTGACTTTC.

This chain joins TRBV19 and TRBJ2-7; no clear D gene. The CDR3 is made up of 12 amino acids. Germline V gene data show CDR1 as LNHDA and CDR2 as SQIVND (reference sequence). The germline V and J ends were trimmed by 9 bases and 1 base, with 10 bases remaining between them. CDR3 in DNA: TGTGCCAGAAAGATCGGGTCCTACGAGCAGTACTTC. Translation: CARKIGSYEQYF.

This clone was counted many times. This chain connects TRBV10-3 to TRBJ1-2; unclear D gene. The CDR3 consists of 14 residues. The germline gives CDR1 ENHRY, CDR2 SYGVKD. The germline V and J ends were trimmed by 0 bases and 8 bases, with 13 bases remaining between them. CDR3 loop: CAISESSLPYGYTF. CDR3 DNA: TGTGCCATCAGTGAGTCAAGCCTGCCTTACGGCTACACCTTC.

This clone turned up a few times. This sequence joins TRBV7-2 and TRBJ2-7; TRBD1 agrees at 8 bases. Trimming removed 5 bases from V and 3 bases from J; junction bases left unmatched: 6. CDR3 length: 14 residues. The germline V gene has CDR1 SGHTA and CDR2 FQGNSA. CDR3: CASSLGQGGYEQYF. The CDR3 DNA follows: TGTGCCAGCAGCCTAGGACAGGGAGGCTACGAGCAGTACTTC.

This clone was detected only a few times. The chain joins TRBV29-1 to TRBJ1-1; 8 bases line up with TRBD1. Trimming removed 7 bases from V and 5 bases from J; junction bases left unmatched: 6. Per the germline V gene, CDR1 is SQVTM and CDR2 is ANQGSEA. CDR3 length: 12 amino acids. Written as DNA, the CDR3 is TGCAGCGCAGCCAGACAGGGGACTGAAGCTTTCTTT. It yields the protein CSAARQGTEAFF. Supplemented by reference TRBV29-1 and TRBJ1-1, the full variable domain reads SAVISQKPSRDICQRGTSLTIQCQVDSQVTMMFWYRQQPGQSLTLIATANQGSEATYESGFVIDKFPISRPNLTFSTLTVSNMSPEDSSIYLCSAARQGTEAFFGQGTRLTVV.

The V and J genes are TRBV7-9 and TRBJ1-1; perhaps TRBD1 as D (6 bases). V gave up 5 bases and J gave up 4 bases, with 17 bases separating them. Germline assignment: CDR1 SEHNR and CDR2 FQNEAQ (reference sequence). The CDR3 is made up of 15 amino acids. The CDR3: CASSTWTAQGTEAFF. In DNA, the CDR3 is TGTGCCAGCAGCACCTGGACAGCCCAGGGCACTGAAGCTTTCTTT.

The J gene is TRBJ1-2, the V gene TRBV27; tentative D call: TRBD1 (6 bases). The length of the CDR3 is 13 residues. The V gene's germline CDR1 is MNHEY and CDR2 SMNVEV (reference sequence). Trimming took 7 bases from V and 0 from J, leaving 9 bases between them. CDR3 sequence (DNA): TGTGCCAGCAAGGACAGTGCTAACTATGGCTACACCTTC. Its protein product is CASKDSANYGYTF.

The chain employs TRBV6-1 and TRBJ2-2; 7 bases fit TRBD1. The germline gives CDR1 MNHNS, CDR2 SASEGT. J lost 0 bases, V lost 6 bases, and 4 bases had no gene match. The CDR3 has 15 residues. CDR3 bases: TGTGCCAGCAGGAGGACAGGCTCGAACACCGGGGAGCTGTTTTTT. It is translated as CASRRTGSNTGELFF.

The V and J genes are TRBV4-2 and TRBJ1-3, with TRBD1 matching over 8 bases. Germline V gene data show CDR1 as LGHNA and CDR2 as YNFKEQ. This CDR3 spans 19 amino acids. J lost 2 bases, V lost 3 bases, and 15 bases had no gene match. CDR3 DNA: TGTGCCAGCAGCCATCCGGGCCCCCGGACAGGGAAGGCTGGAAACACCATATATTTT. Encoded protein: CASSHPGPRTGKAGNTIYF.

The chain carries TRBV6-7 and TRBJ2-5, with D possibly TRBD2 on 6 matching bases. TRBV6-7 is flagged as an ORF with uncertain function. V gave up 2 bases and J gave up 13 bases, with 14 bases separating them. The CDR3 totals 12 residues. The CDR3 region is CASSYPTRFLYF. In DNA form, the CDR3 reads TGTGCCAGCAGTTACCCGACTAGATTTCTGTACTTC.

J is TRBJ1-1 and V is TRBV5-6; 7 bases are a match to TRBD1. The CDR3 runs 13 residues. Losses at the gene ends were 1 base for V and 4 bases for J; bases not matched to a gene: 1. Germline CDR1 and CDR2: SGHDT and YYEEEE. The CDR3 sequence: CASSLYRGTEAFF. The CDR3, as DNA: TGTGCCAGCAGCTTGTACAGGGGCACTGAAGCTTTCTTT. Full variable domain (outside the CDR3, taken from reference TRBV5-6 and TRBJ1-1): DAGVTQSPTHLIKTRGQQVTLRCSPKSGHDTVSWYQQALGQGPQFIFQYYEEEERQRGNFPDRFSGHQFPNYSSELNVNALLLGDSALYLCASSLYRGTEAFFGQGTRLTVV.

This clone occurred a few times. The chain uses TRBV18 and TRBJ1-5; D possibly corresponds to TRBD1 (5 bases). The length of the CDR3 is 14 residues. V was trimmed by 2 bases and J by 3 bases, leaving 8 bases between them. Germline V lookup: CDR1 KGHSH, CDR2 LQKENI. The CDR3 bases are TGTGCCAGCTCACCAAAACAGGTCAATCAGCCCCAGCATTTT. Translated, it gives CASSPKQVNQPQHF.

This clone was counted a single time. The chain recombines TRBV9 with TRBJ2-3; weak D call: TRBD2 (7 bases). CDR3 length: 19 amino acids. V lost 0 bases to trimming and J lost 2 bases, with 22 bases between them. Germline V lookup: CDR1 SGDLS, CDR2 YYNGEE. Here the CDR3 reads CASSVAGGGRSANTDTQYF. CDR3 bases: TGTGCCAGCAGCGTAGCTGGGGGGGGCCGTTCCGCTAACACAGATACGCAGTATTTT.

This chain uses TRBV7-6 with TRBJ2-4; TRBD2 agrees at 9 bases. Trimming took 5 bases from V and 3 from J; bases not matched to a gene: 8. Per the germline V gene, CDR1 is SGHVS and CDR2 is FNYEAQ. The CDR3 totals 16 residues. The CDR3: CASSPLSGGYKNIQYF. The CDR3 nucleotides are TGTGCCAGCAGCCCCCTCAGCGGGGGGTACAAAAACATTCAGTACTTC.

This chain joins TRBV5-1 and TRBJ2-5, with 8 bases that match TRBD2. The CDR3 runs 14 residues. Germline CDR1 SGHRS, CDR2 YFSETQ. V gave up 5 bases and J gave up 5 bases; unmatched junction bases: 8. CDR3: CASSQQTSEETQYF. Here the CDR3 DNA reads TGCGCCAGCAGTCAACAGACTAGCGAGGAGACCCAGTACTTC.

V and J are TRBV5-1 and TRBJ2-7; D possibly corresponds to TRBD2 (6 bases). Germline loops: CDR1 SGHRS, CDR2 YFSETQ. Trimming pared 4 bases from V and 7 bases from J, leaving 12 bases between. The CDR3 spans 12 residues. The CDR3 reads CASSGGTTEQYF. The CDR3, as DNA: TGCGCCAGCAGCGGGGGGACCACAGAGCAGTACTTC.

The rearrangement links TRBV5-4 to TRBJ2-5; possible D gene TRBD1, 6 bases. Germline V gene lookup returns CDR1 SGHNT and CDR2 YYREEE (reference sequence). The germline V and J ends were trimmed by 0 bases and 5 bases, with 11 bases remaining between them. CDR3 length equals 14 residues. The CDR3 protein is CASSLGGRGETQYF. DNA for the CDR3: TGTGCCAGCAGCTTGGGTGGCAGGGGCGAGACCCAGTACTTC.

This clone was seen only a few times. The J gene is TRBJ1-5, the V gene TRBV9; TRBD1 aligns across 8 bases. This CDR3 has 15 residues. The V gene end was trimmed by 2 bases and the J gene end by 7 bases; junction bases not matched to a gene: 8. Germline V gene sequence: CDR1 SGDLS, CDR2 YYNGEE. The CDR3 sequence: CASSVTGVVGQPQHF. The DNA for the CDR3 is TGTGCCAGCAGCGTGACAGGGGTGGTTGGGCAGCCCCAGCATTTT.

Concerning this clone: This sequence may be a read error, since a much larger clone differs from it by one base. The chain joins TRBV11-1 to TRBJ1-2; tentatively, D is TRBD1 (6 bases). Germline V CDR1 and CDR2: SGHAT, FQDESV (reference sequence). Trimming stripped 5 bases from V and 2 bases from J, with 9 bases between. This CDR3 has 13 amino acids. CDR3 in DNA: TGTGCCAGCAGCGCCGACAGGAACTATGGCTACACCTTC. Encoded protein: CASSADRNYGYTF.

This chain uses TRBV4-1 with TRBJ2-7; 12 nucleotides align to TRBD1. There are 17 residues in the CDR3. Germline CDR1 reads MGHRA; CDR2 reads YSYEKL. Losses at the gene ends were 4 bases for V and 3 bases for J; bases not matched to a gene: 10. The CDR3 region is CASSRPGQGASFYEQYF. DNA of the CDR3: TGCGCCAGCAGCCGACCGGGACAGGGGGCCTCCTTCTACGAGCAGTACTTC.

The genes are TRBV5-1 and TRBJ2-1; TRBD2 agrees at 9 bases. Germline V gene sequence: CDR1 SGHRS, CDR2 YFSETQ. The V gene end was trimmed by 4 bases and the J gene end by 2 bases; junction bases not matched to a gene: 7. The CDR3 sequence is 16 residues long. CDR3 bases: TGCGCCAGCAGCCCTGTAGCGGGGGCCACCTACAATGAGCAGTTCTTC. Translated, it gives CASSPVAGATYNEQFF.

This clone has just a few counts. This sequence joins TRBV5-1 and TRBJ2-1; D perhaps matches TRBD1 (5 bases). The V end was cut by 1 base, the J end by 2 bases, with 10 bases between. CDR3 length equals 15 residues. The germline CDR1 and CDR2 sequences are SGHRS and YFSETQ. The chain's CDR3 is CASSLIETAYNEQFF. CDR3 sequence (DNA): TGCGCCAGCAGCTTGATTGAGACAGCCTACAATGAGCAGTTCTTC.

This clone has just a few counts. The chain carries TRBV9 and TRBJ2-3, with D uncertain. The CDR3 is 14 amino acids. CDR1 is SGDLS, CDR2 YYNGEE, per germline. V dropped 0 bases and J dropped 2 bases, with 7 bases sitting between them. This CDR3 is CASSVDSYTDTQYF. The CDR3 nucleotides are TGTGCCAGCAGCGTAGACTCGTACACAGATACGCAGTATTTT.

The chain is built from TRBV2 and TRBJ2-1, with TRBD2 matching over 8 bases. This CDR3 has 17 amino acids. Germline-derived CDR1 and CDR2 are SNHLY and FYNNEI. J gave up 6 bases and V 7 bases, and 17 bases lay outside the gene matches. The CDR3 nucleotides are TGTGCCAGCACAAAAAGGGCTATGGGACTAGTTGGCAATGAGCAGTTCTTC. This codes for CASTKRAMGLVGNEQFF.

The chain employs TRBV7-9 and TRBJ2-3, with TRBD1 identical over 10 bases. This CDR3 spans 14 amino acids. Trimming took 4 bases from V and 6 from J; bases not matched to a gene: 4. The V gene's germline CDR1 is SEHNR and CDR2 FQNEAQ (reference sequence). In nucleotides, the CDR3 is TGTGCCAGCAGCTCGGACAGGGGGGTCGATACGCAGTATTTT. As protein: CASSSDRGVDTQYF.

V is TRBV10-3 and J is TRBJ2-7, with 8 bases matching TRBD1. The V gene end was trimmed by 6 bases and the J gene end by 2 bases; junction bases not matched to a gene: 3. Germline V lookup: CDR1 ENHRY, CDR2 SYGVKD. The CDR3 is 13 residues long. CDR3 protein: CAIRQQGAYEQYF. The CDR3 DNA reads TGTGCCATCAGACAACAGGGGGCCTACGAGCAGTACTTC.

The V gene is TRBV19, the J gene TRBJ2-3, with TRBD1 as a possible D gene (6 bases). The CDR3 has 14 amino acids. Trimming removed 3 bases at V and 6 bases at J, with 13 bases between. Germline V gene sequence: CDR1 LNHDA, CDR2 SQIVND (reference sequence). DNA of the CDR3: TGTGCCAGTAGTATGGACCCAGGGGCGGATACGCAGTATTTT. It translates to CASSMDPGADTQYF.

The rearrangement links TRBV7-6 to TRBJ2-1; TRBD2 aligns across 10 bases. V shed 5 bases, J shed 4 bases, and the junction held 5 bases outside the gene matches. The CDR3 has 15 residues. Germline-derived CDR1 and CDR2 are SGHVS and FNYEAQ. CDR3 sequence: CASSRNSGGYNEQFF. In DNA, the CDR3 is TGTGCCAGCAGCCGCAATAGCGGGGGGTACAATGAGCAGTTCTTC.

In this sample, this clone turned up a few times. This chain uses TRBV29-1 with TRBJ1-2; D remains ambiguous. This CDR3 is 14 amino acids long. Germline V gene data show CDR1 as SQVTM and CDR2 as ANQGSEA. V was pared by 4 bases and J by 0 bases, with 12 bases between. CDR3 amino acids: CSVVSSQANYGYTF. In DNA form, the CDR3 reads TGCAGCGTTGTTTCTAGCCAAGCTAACTATGGCTACACCTTC.